The rows below give T cell receptor beta chains drawn from one sample of a study of CD8 T cells in ankylosing spondylitis. TCRdb processed the 5' RACE reads anew with MiXCR; each CDR3 protein has one entry. The data show approximately 350,000 distinct CDR3 sequences, with under 15% seen just once and around 1% held by the top ten. Sequencing was done on a sample of blood, either unsorted or a sorted T cell fraction (not recorded which). These receptors were obtained from a male donor with ankylosing spondylitis or in good health (not recorded which). Each CDR3 is given with its conserved first and last residue. A D gene is named only where the DNA matches it firmly. The size field is filled for only some rows; it gives once, few, many or a size class.

v_gene	d_gene	abundance	j_gene	CDR3aa	CDR3nt
TRBV20-1	-	few	TRBJ1-6	CSALEEAAPRGSPLHF	TGCAGTGCTCTTGAGGAGGCCGCCCCTAGGGGGTCACCCCTCCACTTT
TRBV3-1	TRBD1	-	TRBJ1-1	CASVPGTGSWSTEAFF	TGTGCCAGCGTCCCCGGGACAGGGAGTTGGAGCACTGAAGCTTTCTTT
TRBV7-9	-	-	TRBJ2-7	CASSSSKAYEQYF	TGTGCCAGCAGCTCAAGCAAAGCCTACGAGCAGTACTTC
TRBV20-1	TRBD2	few	TRBJ2-2	CSAPFSGVNTGELFF	TGCAGTGCTCCTTTTAGCGGGGTGAACACCGGGGAGCTGTTTTTT
TRBV6-2/TRBV6-3	-	-	TRBJ2-7	CASSGIKGVDPYEQYF	TGTGCCAGCAGTGGAATAAAGGGTGTAGACCCGTACGAGCAGTACTTC
TRBV5-1	TRBD2	few	TRBJ2-1	CASSLVASGVDEQFF	TGCGCCAGCAGCTTGGTCGCTAGCGGGGTCGATGAGCAGTTCTTC
TRBV7-2	-	few	TRBJ2-1	CASSSSPGTEQFF	TGTGCCAGCAGCTCATCCCCGGGAACTGAGCAGTTCTTC
TRBV27	TRBD1	-	TRBJ1-5	CASSYGTGGSQPQHF	TGTGCCAGCAGTTATGGGACAGGGGGAAGTCAGCCCCAGCATTTT
TRBV30	-	-	TRBJ2-2	CAWSDGSTNTGELFF	TGTGCCTGGAGTGACGGCAGCACGAACACCGGGGAGCTGTTTTTT
TRBV5-1	TRBD1	-	TRBJ2-2	CASSIQGMDTGELFF	TGCGCCAGCAGCATACAGGGGATGGACACCGGGGAGCTGTTTTTT
TRBV28	TRBD2	few	TRBJ2-3	CASNIMAGGITDTQYF	TGTGCCAGCAATATCATGGCGGGGGGAATCACAGATACGCAGTATTTT
TRBV2	-	few	TRBJ1-2	CASRVMVRGYTF	TGTGCCAGCAGGGTTATGGTCAGGGGCTACACCTTC
TRBV5-1	TRBD1	few	TRBJ1-2	CASSSRQGDGYTF	TGCGCCAGCAGCTCTCGACAGGGTGATGGCTACACCTTC
TRBV24-1	-	-	TRBJ2-1	CATSEGASLNEQFF	TGTGCCACCAGTGAAGGCGCCAGTTTGAATGAGCAGTTCTTC
TRBV11-2	-	-	TRBJ2-3	CASSRSGPRTDTQYF	TGTGCCAGCAGTCGGAGCGGGCCCCGCACAGATACGCAGTATTTT
TRBV12-3/TRBV12-4	-	-	TRBJ1-2	CASSLGLGYGYTF	TGTGCCAGCAGTTTGGGGCTCGGCTATGGCTACACCTTC
TRBV7-2	-	-	TRBJ2-1	CASRSHQAGEQFF	TGTGCCAGCAGATCCCACCAAGCCGGTGAGCAGTTCTTC
TRBV5-1	TRBD1	-	TRBJ2-1	CASSLSIQGGNEQFF	TGCGCCAGCAGCTTGAGTATACAGGGGGGCAATGAGCAGTTCTTC
TRBV28	-	-	TRBJ2-3	CASSLLAIHTDTQYF	TGTGCCAGCAGTTTACTAGCGATCCACACAGATACGCAGTATTTT
TRBV20-1	-	-	TRBJ2-1	CSVSQSWLDNEQFF	TGCAGTGTTTCTCAAAGCTGGTTGGACAATGAGCAGTTCTTC
TRBV7-2	TRBD2	few	TRBJ2-7	CASSSTSGEYEQYF	TGTGCCAGCAGCTCCACTAGCGGGGAGTACGAGCAGTACTTC
TRBV5-6	TRBD1	-	TRBJ2-3	CASSQRDRESPQYF	TGTGCCAGCAGCCAGCGGGACAGGGAAAGTCCGCAGTATTTT
TRBV5-5	TRBD2	-	TRBJ2-7	CASSLGGTSSHEQYF	TGTGCCAGCAGCTTGGGAGGGACTAGCAGCCACGAGCAGTACTTC
TRBV12-3/TRBV12-4	-	few	TRBJ1-1	CASSFRVGMNTEAFF	TGTGCCAGCAGTTTCAGGGTTGGGATGAACACTGAAGCTTTCTTT
TRBV5-1	-	-	TRBJ1-1	CASSLGPGLGTEAFF	TGCGCCAGCAGCTTGGGTCCAGGGCTCGGGACTGAAGCTTTCTTT
TRBV2	-	few	TRBJ1-5	CASSQQGNQPQHF	TGTGCCAGCAGTCAACAGGGCAATCAGCCCCAGCATTTT
TRBV20-1	-	-	TRBJ2-3	CSAGDTQYF	TGCAGTGCCGGAGATACGCAGTATTTT
TRBV29-1	-	many	TRBJ2-7	CSVLTGFYEQYF	TGCAGCGTTCTAACTGGCTTTTACGAGCAGTACTTC
TRBV10-1	TRBD1	few	TRBJ2-7	CASSDGTGLGSEQYF	TGCGCCAGCAGTGACGGGACAGGGCTAGGCAGCGAGCAGTACTTC
TRBV27	TRBD1	-	TRBJ1-1	CASRKTGGSGEAFF	TGTGCCAGCAGGAAAACAGGGGGATCCGGAGAGGCTTTCTTT
TRBV5-1	-	few	TRBJ2-3	CASSLQATDTQYF	TGCGCCAGCAGCTTGCAAGCCACAGATACGCAGTATTTT
TRBV7-8	TRBD1	-	TRBJ1-1	CASSFGTATTNTEAFF	TGTGCCAGCAGCTTCGGGACAGCCACCACGAACACTGAAGCTTTCTTT
TRBV5-1	-	-	TRBJ2-3	CASTLGPEGDTQYF	TGCGCCAGCACCCTCGGGCCAGAAGGAGATACGCAGTATTTT
TRBV12-3/TRBV12-4	-	few	TRBJ1-2	CASSHRGVNYGYTF	TGTGCCAGCAGCCACCGCGGCGTTAACTATGGCTACACCTTC
TRBV6-5	TRBD1	few	TRBJ2-5	CASSTRTGWEETQYF	TGTGCCAGCAGTACTAGGACAGGGTGGGAAGAGACCCAGTACTTC
TRBV5-1	-	-	TRBJ1-2	CASSLGGQGRGYTF	TGCGCCAGCAGCTTGGGAGGGCAGGGCCGTGGCTACACCTTC
TRBV4-1	TRBD1	few	TRBJ2-3	CASSQVMMGTGGTDTQYF	TGCGCCAGCAGCCAAGTAATGATGGGGACAGGGGGCACAGATACGCAGTATTTT
TRBV12-3/TRBV12-4	TRBD2	many	TRBJ2-3	CASSSSGGPSHTQYF	TGTGCCAGCAGTTCTAGCGGGGGCCCGTCCCATACGCAGTATTTT
TRBV10-2	TRBD2	many	TRBJ2-2	CASSSGVNTGELFF	TGCGCCAGCAGTAGCGGGGTCAACACCGGGGAGCTGTTTTTT
TRBV5-1	-	many	TRBJ1-1	CASSPKTGNTEAFF	TGCGCCAGCAGCCCTAAGACAGGGAACACTGAAGCTTTCTTT
TRBV10-3	-	-	TRBJ1-1	CAISSGRGLSTEAFF	TGTGCCATCAGTTCAGGTCGGGGGCTAAGCACTGAAGCTTTCTTT
TRBV12-3/TRBV12-4	-	many	TRBJ1-1	CASSLIQGFLNTEAFF	TGTGCCAGCAGTTTAATACAGGGATTTTTGAACACTGAAGCTTTCTTT
TRBV9	TRBD1	few	TRBJ1-1	CASSPPGQGVTEAFF	TGTGCCAGCAGCCCGCCGGGACAGGGTGTCACTGAAGCTTTCTTT
TRBV7-9	-	many	TRBJ2-3	CASSLISTDTQYF	TGTGCCAGCAGCTTAATCAGCACAGATACGCAGTATTTT
TRBV3-1	TRBD2	-	TRBJ2-4	CASSSQSGGRDIQYF	TGTGCCAGCAGCTCCCAAAGCGGGGGCCGGGACATTCAGTACTTC
TRBV9	TRBD1	few	TRBJ1-2	CASSVDGTGISDYGYTF	TGTGCCAGCAGCGTAGATGGGACAGGGATCTCTGACTATGGCTACACCTTC
TRBV5-1	-	many	TRBJ1-1	CASSPDGTKTSEAFF	TGCGCCAGCAGCCCCGACGGGACAAAAACGTCTGAAGCTTTCTTT
TRBV7-9	TRBD2	-	TRBJ2-1	CASSSGLAGTFYNEQFF	TGTGCCAGCAGCTCCGGACTAGCGGGTACCTTCTACAATGAGCAGTTCTTC
TRBV20-1	-	few	TRBJ1-5	CSATPGGPNQPQHF	TGCAGTGCCACCCCGGGGGGACCCAATCAGCCCCAGCATTTT